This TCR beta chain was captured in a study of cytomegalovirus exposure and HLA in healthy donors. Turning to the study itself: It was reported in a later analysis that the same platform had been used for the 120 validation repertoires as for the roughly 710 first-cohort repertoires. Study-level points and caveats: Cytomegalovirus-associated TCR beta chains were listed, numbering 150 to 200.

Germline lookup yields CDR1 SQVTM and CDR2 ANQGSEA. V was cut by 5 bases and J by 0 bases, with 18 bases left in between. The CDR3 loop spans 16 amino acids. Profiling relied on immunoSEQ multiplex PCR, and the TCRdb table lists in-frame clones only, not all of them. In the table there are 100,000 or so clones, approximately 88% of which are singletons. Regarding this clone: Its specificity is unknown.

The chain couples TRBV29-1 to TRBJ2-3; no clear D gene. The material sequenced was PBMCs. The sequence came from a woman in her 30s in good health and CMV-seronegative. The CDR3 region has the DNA TGCAGCGTTTCTGGTGGAGTCCTCGCAAGCACAGATACGCAGTATTTT. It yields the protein CSVSGGVLASTDTQYF.